In its sample, the clone carrying this TCR beta chain was seen a few times. A single record per CDR3 protein comes from TCRdb applying MiXCR to the 5' RACE reads. The sample has more than 25,000 distinct CDR3 sequences, approximately 22% seen once. For the sorted libraries, 950,000 to 1,000,000 CD4+ or CD8+ T cells were used. The CDR3 is 16 residues long. Germline CDR1 is SGHRS and CDR2 is YFSETQ. V lost 0 bases, J lost 4 bases, and 1 base stayed unmatched. The data were taken from a study of neurological immune-mediated disorders. The TCR comes from a man between 50 and 59 years old with HTLV-1-associated myelopathy (HAM/TSP). The chain links TRBV5-1 to TRBJ2-1, with TRBD2 identical over 13 bases. Sequences were obtained from CD4+ T cells from blood. The CDR3 DNA reads TGCGCCAGCAGCTTGGAACTAGCGGGGGGGTACAATGAGCAGTTCTTC. Its translation is CASSLELAGGYNEQFF.